The source of this T cell receptor beta chain is a study of blood T cell repertoires in COVID-19. Looking at the study overall: Sample material is recorded as cDNA or gDNA derived from T cells, B-cell-depleted T cells, or PBMCs.

Germline V gene lookup returns CDR1 ENHRY and CDR2 SYGVKD. Trimming removed 6 bases from V and 4 bases from J, with 12 bases in between. CDR3 size: 14 residues. Assay used: immunoSEQ multiplex PCR; TCRdb lists only in-frame clones, some missing. The sample lists more than 75,000 clones; 80% to 90% were seen once. This chain joins TRBV10-3 and TRBJ2-2; TRBD2 might be the D (7 bases). The receptor was derived from a woman over 75 with acute or convalescent COVID-19. The specimen sequenced was peripheral blood. This chain's CDR3 is CAIRGGGPTGELFF. The DNA for the CDR3 is TGTGCCATCAGAGGGGGGGGACCCACCGGGGAGCTGTTTTTT.